These 27 T cell receptor beta chains were sequenced from one sample in a study of type 1 regulatory T cells. TCRdb processed the reads anew with MiXCR; each CDR3 protein has one entry. The profile shows approximately 90,000 distinct CDR3 sequences, 25% to 40% of them singletons. Sequencing was performed on CD4+ T cells, either the whole sample or a sorted fraction (not recorded which). These receptors were taken from a human donor in good health.

This clonotype was detected a few times. V is TRBV5-1 and J is TRBJ2-3; D is possibly TRBD2 (6 bases). CDR1 is SGHRS, CDR2 YFSETQ, per germline. This CDR3 region has 17 residues. V gave up 0 bases and J gave up 0 bases, with 14 bases separating them. The CDR3 DNA sequence: TGCGCCAGCAGCTTGGAACGGGGCGGGGACAGCACAGATACGCAGTATTTT. It is translated as CASSLERGGDSTDTQYF.

The chain carries TRBV7-8 and TRBJ2-7; D call uncertain. Germline V gene sequence: CDR1 SGHVS, CDR2 FQNEAQ. V was pared by 4 bases and J by 5 bases, with 6 bases between. The CDR3 is 11 residues long. In nucleotides, the CDR3 is TGTGCCAGCAGCTCTCTGGACGAGCAGTACTTC. Its protein is CASSSLDEQYF.

This clonotype has a handful of counts. This CDR3 reads CASSDSTSEVWETQYF. CDR3 nucleotide sequence: TGTGCCAGCAGTGATTCGACTAGCGAGGTGTGGGAGACCCAGTACTTC. The genes are TRBV6-1 and TRBJ2-5, with TRBD2 matching 8 bases. Germline lookup yields CDR1 MNHNS and CDR2 SASEGT. Trimming cost V 3 bases and J 5 bases; bases outside gene matches: 11. CDR3 length: 16 residues.

The chain combines TRBV7-9 with TRBJ2-3; 9 bases line up with TRBD1. CDR3 size: 15 residues. Per germline, CDR1 SEHNR and CDR2 FQNEAQ (reference sequence). Trimming cost V 5 bases and J 4 bases; bases outside gene matches: 7. The chain's CDR3 is CASSPDRGIADTQYF. CDR3 nucleotide sequence: TGTGCCAGCAGCCCAGACAGGGGGATCGCAGATACGCAGTATTTT.

The chain combines TRBV7-8 with TRBJ2-1, with a tentative D call TRBD2 (6 bases). V was shortened by 6 bases and J by 6 bases, with 21 bases between the two germline ends. This CDR3 has 16 amino acids. Germline V lookup: CDR1 SGHVS, CDR2 FQNEAQ. CDR3 in DNA: TGTGCCAGCAGACCCGTAGGGCGGGACCTGACCAATGAGCAGTTCTTC. Its protein product is CASRPVGRDLTNEQFF. Looking up the rest from reference TRBV7-8 and TRBJ2-1 gives the full variable domain: GAGVSQSPRYKVAKRGQDVALRCDPISGHVSLFWYQQALGQGPEFLTYFQNEAQLDKSGLPSDRFFAERPEGSVSTLKIQRTQQEDSAVYLCASRPVGRDLTNEQFFGPGTRLTVL.

The chain joins TRBV11-3 to TRBJ1-2; possible D gene TRBD1, 6 bases. The length of the CDR3 is 17 residues. V was clipped by 5 bases and J by 5 bases, with 24 bases between them. In germline, CDR1 is SGHNT, CDR2 YENEEA. This CDR3 reads CASSPLIWTALYYGYTF. Here the CDR3 DNA reads TGTGCCAGCAGCCCCCTAATCTGGACAGCACTCTATTATGGCTACACCTTC.

The chain uses TRBV10-1 and TRBJ2-2; D gene ambiguous. There are 14 residues in the CDR3. V lost 3 bases, J lost 3 bases, and 8 bases lay in between. Germline CDR1 reads WNHNN; CDR2 reads SYGVQD (reference sequence). CDR3 amino acids: CASSEDIDTGELFF. The CDR3 region has the DNA TGCGCCAGCAGTGAAGACATCGACACCGGGGAGCTGTTTTTT.

This clonotype was detected only a few times. The chain uses TRBV9 and TRBJ1-5; TRBD1 might be the D (5 bases). Germline loops: CDR1 SGDLS, CDR2 YYNGEE. CDR3 length equals 14 residues. Trimming removed 4 bases at V and 3 bases at J, with 11 bases between. In DNA, the CDR3 is TGTGCCAGCAGCAGGGGTCCTGACAATCAGCCCCAGCATTTT. Translation: CASSRGPDNQPQHF.

The chain combines TRBV6-5 with TRBJ2-4; TRBD2 matches 8 bases. Per the germline V gene, CDR1 is MNHEY and CDR2 is SVGAGI. Germline trimming cut 7 bases from V and 5 bases from J; bases unmatched to any gene: 10. The CDR3 spans 15 residues. The CDR3 DNA reads TGTGCCAGCACGACCCGGGAGGGCCGTCAAAACATTCAGTACTTC. This translates into CASTTREGRQNIQYF.

The table lists this clonotype with a few counts. J is TRBJ2-7 and V is TRBV20-1, with TRBD1 matching 8 bases. The germline CDR1 and CDR2 sequences are DFQATT and SNEGSKA (reference sequence). This CDR3 is 14 amino acids long. V was clipped by 2 bases and J by 6 bases; unmatched bases: 9. The CDR3 DNA reads as TGCAGTGCTAGAACCCCGGGACAGGTTGGCGAGCAGTACTTC. Its translation is CSARTPGQVGEQYF.

The V call is TRBV12-3 or TRBV12-4, the J call TRBJ2-1, with 9 nucleotides matching TRBD2. This CDR3 has 16 residues. After removal of 5 bases from V and 4 bases from J, the junction contained 9 bases not matched to a gene. The DNA of the CDR3 is TGTGCCAGCAGTCCTACCCCGGGACTAGCATACAATGAGCAGTTCTTC. This sequence encodes CASSPTPGLAYNEQFF.

The CDR3 DNA reads as TGTGCCAGCAGCCCCGGGGGGCGGGCTGGCTACACCTTC. It yields the protein CASSPGGRAGYTF. The chain has TRBV6-5 and TRBJ1-2; D perhaps matches TRBD1 (6 bases). The CDR3 length is 13 residues. V was cut by 6 bases and J by 7 bases, with 15 bases left in between. CDR1 is MNHEY, CDR2 SVGAGI, per germline.

The chain recombines TRBV5-1 with TRBJ1-2; no clear D gene. V was cut by 4 bases and J by 8 bases, with 15 bases left in between. The germline V gene encodes CDR1 SGHRS and CDR2 YFSETQ. The CDR3 length is 13 residues. In DNA, the CDR3 is TGCGCCAGCAGCACCGAGGGTGCGGGAGGCTACACCTTC. Translation gives CASSTEGAGGYTF.

The table lists this clonotype with a few counts. This rearrangement joins TRBV10-3 to TRBJ2-5; D is possibly TRBD1 (5 bases). The CDR3 runs to 15 residues. Trimming took 3 bases from V and 3 from J, leaving 14 bases between them. Germline CDR1 is ENHRY and CDR2 is SYGVKD. CDR3 DNA: TGTGCCATCAGTGATCGCCGGACACCTGAAGAGACCCAGTACTTC. Translation gives CAISDRRTPEETQYF.

The V and J genes are TRBV3-1 and TRBJ1-1, with D hard to call. Trimming took 1 base from V and 0 from J, leaving 6 bases between them. Looked up from germline, CDR1 is LGHDT and CDR2 is YNNKEL (reference sequence). This CDR3 has 14 amino acids. The CDR3 bases are TGTGCCAGCAGCCAAGCGTTGGTGAACACTGAAGCTTTCTTT. Protein product: CASSQALVNTEAFF.

The V call is TRBV7-2, the J call TRBJ2-1; a weak D match, TRBD1 (6 bases). Trimming stripped 5 bases from V and 11 bases from J, with 10 bases between. The CDR3 length is 11 residues. Germline-derived CDR1 and CDR2 are SGHTA and FQGNSA. The DNA of the CDR3 is TGTGCCAGCAGCGTAACAGGGCAGCAGTTCTTC. This codes for CASSVTGQQFF.

This clonotype was counted only a few times. This chain links TRBV7-9 with TRBJ2-3; a possible D gene is TRBD1 (6 bases). Germline V gives CDR1 SEHNR, CDR2 FQNEAQ (reference sequence). This CDR3 is built from 12 residues. Trimming took off 5 bases at V and 14 bases at J, with 17 bases between the two ends. CDR3 amino acids: CASSPTGKRRYF. In DNA, the CDR3 is TGTGCCAGCAGCCCGACAGGCAAGCGGCGGTATTTT.

In this sample, this clonotype turned up a few times. This sequence joins TRBV20-1 and TRBJ2-5, with 12 bases aligning to TRBD2. The CDR3 is 16 residues long. V lost 0 bases, J lost 4 bases, and 6 bases stayed unmatched. Germline V gene data show CDR1 as DFQATT and CDR2 as SNEGSKA (reference sequence). CDR3 region: CSARDLLAGGRETQYF. As DNA, the CDR3 is TGCAGTGCTAGAGACCTACTAGCGGGAGGCCGAGAGACCCAGTACTTC.

This clonotype was seen only a few times. V is TRBV7-2 and J is TRBJ2-7, with D perhaps matching TRBD1 (6 bases). Trimming took 0 bases from V and 2 from J, leaving 11 bases between them. The CDR3 spans 15 residues. Germline V gene lookup returns CDR1 SGHTA and CDR2 FQGNSA. The DNA of the CDR3 is TGTGCCAGCAGCTTAGCCGGCAGGGGTACCTACGAGCAGTACTTC. This sequence encodes CASSLAGRGTYEQYF.

Relative to its sample, this clonotype is medium-sized. V and J are TRBV20-1 and TRBJ2-1; 9 nucleotides line up with TRBD2. The germline CDR1 and CDR2 sequences are DFQATT and SNEGSKA (reference sequence). The CDR3 is 13 amino acids. With 4 bases clipped from V and 7 bases from J, the junction kept 5 bases outside the gene matches. The DNA of the CDR3 is TGCAGTGCTATGAGCGGGAGGAGGAATGAGCAGTTCTTC. Its protein product is CSAMSGRRNEQFF.

This clonotype has only a few counts. V is TRBV11-2 and J is TRBJ2-7; unclear D gene. V gave up 9 bases and J gave up 5 bases, with 8 bases separating them. CDR1 and CDR2 from the germline V gene are SGHAT and FQNNGV. The CDR3 spans 10 residues. CDR3 protein: CASGWNEQYF. CDR3 sequence (DNA): TGTGCCAGTGGGTGGAACGAGCAGTACTTC.

V is TRBV5-5 and J is TRBJ2-6, with D possibly called TRBD1 or TRBD2 (6 bases each). The CDR3 consists of 19 residues. Trimming removed 1 base from V and 1 base from J, with 18 bases in between. The germline CDR1 and CDR2 sequences are SGHKS and YYEKEE (reference sequence). The CDR3 DNA reads as TGTGCCAGCAGCTTGCTCGCCGGGGGCCAAAGATCTGGGGCCAACGTCCTGACTTTC. Translating it yields CASSLLAGGQRSGANVLTF. The full variable domain, rest sourced from reference TRBV5-5 and TRBJ2-6, is DAGVTQSPTHLIKTRGQQVTLRCSPISGHKSVSWYQQVLGQGPQFIFQYYEKEERGRGNFPDRFSARQFPNYSSELNVNALLLGDSALYLCASSLLAGGQRSGANVLTFGAGSRLTVL.

This chain joins TRBV5-6 and TRBJ1-1; 10 positions match TRBD1. The CDR3 is 16 residues long. Germline lookup yields CDR1 SGHDT and CDR2 YYEEEE. V dropped 4 bases and J dropped 3; count of bases not matched to a gene: 9. CDR3 nucleotides: TGTGCCAGCAGCACTGACAGGGGGCGATTTTACACTGAAGCTTTCTTT. Its translation: CASSTDRGRFYTEAFF.

This chain joins TRBV11-2 and TRBJ2-1; 7 bases match TRBD2. Trimming at V came to 6 bases and at J to 6 bases, leaving 5 bases not matched to a gene. Germline CDR1 and CDR2: SGHAT and FQNNGV. The CDR3 contains 13 residues. CDR3 coding DNA: TGTGCCAGCAGTTCCGGGACTATCAATGAGCAGTTCTTC. As protein: CASSSGTINEQFF.

V gene TRBV4-1 combines with J gene TRBJ2-7, with TRBD2 matching 7 bases. The CDR3 covers 16 residues. CDR1 is MGHRA, CDR2 YSYEKL, per germline. The V gene end was trimmed by 5 bases and the J gene end by 2 bases; junction bases not matched to a gene: 12. The CDR3 region is CASSNAARGTPYEQYF. CDR3 sequence (DNA): TGCGCCAGCAGCAATGCCGCGCGGGGGACCCCCTACGAGCAGTACTTC.

This clonotype has a handful of counts. The chain has TRBV3-1 and TRBJ2-5; 7 bases map to TRBD1. V was pared by 1 base and J by 2 bases, with 1 base of the junction left unmatched. The V gene's germline CDR1 is LGHDT and CDR2 YNNKEL (reference sequence). The CDR3 has 14 amino acids. CDR3 in amino acids: CASSQAGQQETQYF. The CDR3 DNA reads TGTGCCAGCAGCCAAGCGGGACAGCAAGAGACCCAGTACTTC.

The chain carries TRBV4-3 and TRBJ2-7, with D unresolved. Germline V gene lookup returns CDR1 LGHNA and CDR2 YSLEER. The CDR3 runs 15 residues. Trimming took off 2 bases at V and 0 bases at J, with 11 bases between the two ends. The CDR3 protein is CASSQIVGGSYEQYF. The CDR3 DNA reads as TGCGCCAGCAGCCAAATAGTAGGTGGCTCCTACGAGCAGTACTTC.